This entry lists 5 T cell receptor beta chains sequenced from one sample in a study of long-term antiretroviral therapy in people with HIV. Researchers report immunoSEQ v3.0 was run at survey level. The data were produced by immunoSEQ multiplex PCR, yet TCRdb's version contains in-frame clones alone and is incomplete. Altogether around 23,000 clones are present, 81% being singletons, with the ten largest covering about 5.6%. The sequencing here drew on unsorted PBMCs, taken 4.4 years after starting antiretroviral therapy. The receptors shown here come from a man aged 30 to 39 with HIV.

V gene TRBV28 combines with J gene TRBJ1-5; the match to TRBD1 covers 7 bases. J gave up 5 bases and V 6 bases, and 7 bases lay outside the gene matches. CDR3 length equals 14 residues. Germline assignment: CDR1 MDHEN and CDR2 SYDVKM. The CDR3 DNA is TGTGCCAGCAGCCTTGACAGGGTCGATCAGCCCCAGCATTTT. Translation gives CASSLDRVDQPQHF.

In its sample, this clone was seen a few times. V gene TRBV6-5 combines with J gene TRBJ2-7; D remains unclear. The V gene's germline CDR1 is MNHEY and CDR2 SVGAGI. There are 14 residues in the CDR3. The ends were cut back, 0 bases at V and 3 bases at J, with 9 bases in the middle. The CDR3 protein is CASSYSRQNYEQYF. The CDR3 nucleotides read TGTGCCAGCAGTTACTCGCGTCAGAACTACGAGCAGTACTTC.

This clone was seen more than once but under ten times. This chain joins TRBV9 and TRBJ2-2; D gene ambiguous. Germline V lookup: CDR1 SGDLS, CDR2 YYNGEE. This CDR3 comprises 14 residues. Trimming stripped 7 bases from V and 7 bases from J, with 17 bases between. CDR3 sequence: CASELSFAGGELFF. The CDR3 DNA reads TGTGCCAGCGAGCTGAGTTTCGCCGGCGGGGAGCTGTTTTTT.

The sample holds one count of this clone. The chain links TRBV7-6 to TRBJ1-3; 9 positions match TRBD1. The CDR3 covers 16 residues. V dropped 4 bases and J dropped 2; count of bases not matched to a gene: 6. Germline CDR1 is SGHVS and CDR2 is FNYEAQ. Written as DNA, the CDR3 is TGTGCCAGCAGCTCCCGTGGGGACAGGGCTGGAAACACCATATATTTT. This translates into CASSSRGDRAGNTIYF.

The V call is TRBV5-1, the J call TRBJ2-5, with 7 positions matching TRBD1. The CDR3 length is 15 residues. V shed 4 bases, J shed 5 bases, and the junction held 11 bases outside the gene matches. Looked up from germline, CDR1 is SGHRS and CDR2 is YFSETQ. CDR3 nucleotides: TGCGCCAGCAGCCTGGACCCGGGACAGAAGGAGACCCAGTACTTC. It codes for CASSLDPGQKETQYF.